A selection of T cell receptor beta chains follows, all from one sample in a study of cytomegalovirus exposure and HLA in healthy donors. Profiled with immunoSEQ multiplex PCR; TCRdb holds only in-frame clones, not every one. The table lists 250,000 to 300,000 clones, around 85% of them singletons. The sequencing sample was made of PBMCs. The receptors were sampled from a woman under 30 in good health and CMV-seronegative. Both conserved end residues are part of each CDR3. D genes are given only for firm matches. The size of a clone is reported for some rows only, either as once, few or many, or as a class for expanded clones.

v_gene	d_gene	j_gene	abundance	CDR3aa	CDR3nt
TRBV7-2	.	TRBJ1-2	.	CASSGAAGEPYGYTF	TGTGCCAGCAGCGGAGCAGCGGGAGAGCCCTATGGCTACACCTTC
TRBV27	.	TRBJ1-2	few	CASSFAGDGYTF	TGTGCCAGCAGTTTCGCGGGGGACGGCTACACCTTC
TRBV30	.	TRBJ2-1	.	CAWIGGAFHNEQFF	TGTGCCTGGATTGGGGGGGCATTCCACAATGAGCAGTTCTTC
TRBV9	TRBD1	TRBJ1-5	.	CASSRTGVMKPQHF	TGTGCCAGCAGCAGGACAGGTGTCATGAAGCCCCAGCATTTT
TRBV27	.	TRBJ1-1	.	CASSLWGSNTEAFF	TGTGCCAGCAGTTTATGGGGCAGCAACACTGAAGCTTTCTTT
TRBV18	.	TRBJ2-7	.	CASSPREENEQYF	TGTGCCAGCTCACCACGGGAGGAGAACGAGCAGTACTTC
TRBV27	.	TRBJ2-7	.	CASSLQRRGNEQYF	TGTGCCAGCAGTCTACAGAGACGGGGGAACGAGCAGTACTTC
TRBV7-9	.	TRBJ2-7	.	CASSLGGYIYEQYF	TGTGCCAGCAGCTTGGGCGGGTACATCTACGAGCAGTACTTC
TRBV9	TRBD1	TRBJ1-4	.	CASSGQGAGWKLFF	TGTGCCAGCAGCGGACAGGGGGCCGGTTGGAAACTGTTTTTT
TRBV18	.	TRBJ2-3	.	CASSPQSDTQYF	TGTGCCAGCTCACCCCAATCAGATACGCAGTATTTT
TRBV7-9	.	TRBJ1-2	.	CASSPAKDRVYGYTF	TGTGCCAGCAGCCCGGCAAAGGACAGAGTCTATGGCTACACCTTC
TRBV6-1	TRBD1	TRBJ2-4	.	CASSQGALENIQYF	TGTGCCAGCAGTCAGGGGGCGCTCGAAAACATTCAGTACTTC
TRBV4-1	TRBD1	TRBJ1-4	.	CASSHWDRPPEKLFF	TGCGCCAGCAGCCATTGGGACAGGCCCCCTGAAAAACTGTTTTTT
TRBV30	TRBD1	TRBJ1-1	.	CAATQGAHTEAFF	TGTGCCGCTACACAGGGGGCGCACACTGAAGCTTTCTTT
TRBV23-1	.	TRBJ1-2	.	CASSSVRLNYGYTF	TGCGCCAGCAGTTCGGTCAGGCTTAACTATGGCTACACCTTC
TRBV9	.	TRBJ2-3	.	CASSPQATGTDTQYF	TGTGCCAGCAGCCCCCAAGCGACGGGCACAGATACGCAGTATTTT
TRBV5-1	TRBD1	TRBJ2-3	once	CASSLGGQGWGTDTQYF	TGCGCCAGCAGCTTGGGGGGACAGGGATGGGGCACAGATACGCAGTATTTT
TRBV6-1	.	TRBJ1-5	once	CASSEPVGSTQPQHF	TGTGCCAGCAGTGAACCCGTGGGCTCGACTCAGCCCCAGCATTTT
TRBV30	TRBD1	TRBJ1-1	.	CAWSVGTALMNTEAFF	TGTGCCTGGAGTGTTGGGACAGCTCTTATGAACACTGAAGCTTTCTTT
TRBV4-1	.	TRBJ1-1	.	CASSPLQGPMNTEAFF	TGCGCCAGCAGCCCGTTACAGGGCCCCATGAACACTGAAGCTTTCTTT
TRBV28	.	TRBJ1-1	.	CASSPGGTARFLEAFF	TGTGCCAGCTCCCCTGGGGGGACCGCGAGATTTCTTGAAGCTTTCTTT
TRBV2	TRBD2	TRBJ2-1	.	CASSDDGTSVPSVHYNEQFF	TGTGCCAGCAGTGACGACGGGACTAGCGTTCCCAGTGTGCACTACAATGAGCAGTTCTTC
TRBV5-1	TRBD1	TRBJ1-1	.	CASSFDRVAEAFF	TGCGCCAGCAGCTTCGACAGGGTGGCTGAAGCTTTCTTT
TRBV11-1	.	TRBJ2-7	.	CASGDGTGAYEQYF	TGTGCCAGCGGCGACGGGACGGGGGCCTACGAGCAGTACTTC
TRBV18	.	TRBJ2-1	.	CASSPFNNEQFF	TGTGCCAGCTCACCCTTTAACAATGAGCAGTTCTTC
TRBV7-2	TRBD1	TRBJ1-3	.	CASSDRTGGGNTIYF	TGTGCCAGCAGCGACAGGACAGGGGGAGGAAACACCATATATTTT
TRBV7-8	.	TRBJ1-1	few	CASSLGRNTEAFF	TGTGCCAGCAGCCTCGGGAGGAACACTGAAGCTTTCTTT
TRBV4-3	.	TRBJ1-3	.	CASSQDWGGPSGNTIYF	TGCGCCAGCAGCCAAGATTGGGGGGGCCCGTCTGGAAACACCATATATTTT
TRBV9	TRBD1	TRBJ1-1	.	CASSVDPGTRGTEAFF	TGTGCCAGCAGCGTAGACCCGGGGACCAGGGGGACTGAAGCTTTCTTT
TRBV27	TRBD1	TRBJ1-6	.	CASSLLQGVGADSPLHF	TGTGCCAGCAGTTTATTGCAGGGGGTGGGTGCCGATTCACCCCTCCACTTT
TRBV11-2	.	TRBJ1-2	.	CASSLAGGKNYGYTF	TGTGCCAGCAGCTTAGCGGGGGGCAAAAACTATGGCTACACCTTC
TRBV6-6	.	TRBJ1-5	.	CASLLQEENQPQHF	TGTGCCAGCCTTCTCCAGGAGGAAAATCAGCCCCAGCATTTT
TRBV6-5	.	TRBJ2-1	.	CASYTGFGEQFF	TGTGCCAGCTATACAGGGTTCGGTGAGCAGTTCTTC
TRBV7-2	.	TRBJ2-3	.	CASSYRTVSTDTQYF	TGTGCCAGCAGCTACAGGACAGTCAGCACAGATACGCAGTATTTT
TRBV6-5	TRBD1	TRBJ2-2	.	CASRTGVGTGELFF	TGTGCCAGCAGGACAGGGGTTGGAACCGGGGAGCTGTTTTTT
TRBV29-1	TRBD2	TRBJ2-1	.	CSVGSSGMREQFF	TGCAGCGTTGGGTCTAGCGGGATGCGGGAGCAGTTCTTC
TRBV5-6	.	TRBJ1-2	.	CASSLVAGGYTF	TGTGCCAGCAGCTTGGTGGCGGGTGGCTACACCTTC
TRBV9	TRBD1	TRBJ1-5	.	CASGAGQGADGNQPQHF	TGTGCCAGCGGGGCAGGTCAGGGGGCAGATGGCAATCAGCCCCAGCATTTT
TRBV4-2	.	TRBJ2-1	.	CASSQAGGKGYEQFF	TGTGCCAGCAGCCAAGCAGGGGGGAAAGGCTATGAGCAGTTCTTC
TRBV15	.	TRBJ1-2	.	CATSRVFIQEGYTF	TGTGCCACCAGCAGAGTTTTTATACAAGAAGGCTACACCTTC
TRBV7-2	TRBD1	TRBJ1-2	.	CASSPGGQGFGGYTF	TGTGCCAGCAGCCCAGGTGGACAGGGCTTCGGTGGCTACACCTTC
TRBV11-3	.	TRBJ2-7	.	CASSPRQFPYEQYF	TGTGCCAGCAGCCCTCGACAGTTTCCCTACGAGCAGTACTTC
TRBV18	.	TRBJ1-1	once	CASSPPDRARAEAFF	TGTGCCAGCTCACCACCGGACAGAGCGAGGGCTGAAGCTTTCTTT
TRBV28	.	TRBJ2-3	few	CASSLSGYDTDTQYF	TGTGCCAGCAGTTTAAGCGGTTACGACACAGATACGCAGTATTTT
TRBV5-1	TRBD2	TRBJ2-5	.	CASSLGSGGKDQETQYF	TGCGCCAGCAGCTTAGGTAGCGGGGGGAAAGATCAAGAGACCCAGTACTTC
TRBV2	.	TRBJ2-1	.	CASSDITGSSYNEQFF	TGTGCCAGCAGCGATATTACAGGGAGCTCCTACAATGAGCAGTTCTTC
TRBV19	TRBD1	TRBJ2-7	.	CASSPGTGPYEQYF	TGTGCCAGTAGTCCCGGGACAGGCCCCTACGAGCAGTACTTC
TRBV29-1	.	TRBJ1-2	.	CSVEGGANGYTF	TGCAGCGTCGAGGGAGGGGCGAATGGCTACACCTTC
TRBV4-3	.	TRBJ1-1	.	CASSQRTGWGEAFF	TGCGCCAGCAGCCAAAGAACAGGGTGGGGTGAAGCTTTCTTT
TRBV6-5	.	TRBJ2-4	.	CASRTGSVNIQYF	TGTGCCAGCAGGACAGGATCCGTAAACATTCAGTACTTC
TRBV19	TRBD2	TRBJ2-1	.	CASSRYSGRANNEQFF	TGTGCCAGTAGTAGGTATAGCGGGAGGGCAAACAATGAGCAGTTCTTC
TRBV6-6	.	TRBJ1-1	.	CASKEGATNTEAFF	TGTGCCAGCAAGGAGGGCGCGACAAACACTGAAGCTTTCTTT